Listed below are T cell receptor beta chains from one sample, sequenced in a study of blood T cell repertoires in COVID-19. Method: immunoSEQ multiplex PCR; TCRdb's copy keeps in-frame clones and lacks some. The sample shows about 120,000 clones, about 90% of them seen only once. Sequenced input: peripheral blood. The receptors come from a woman in her sixties with COVID-19, enrolled during active disease. CDR3s include the opening cysteine and the closing phenylalanine or tryptophan. Each record gives: clone size, J gene, D gene, V gene, CDR3 protein, CDR3 DNA. D genes are given only for firm matches. Size tells how often a clone was seen (once, few, many) or the class of an expanded clone, and some rows leave it out.

. | TRBJ1-1 | TRBD1 | TRBV19 | CASSLDRGDTEAFF | TGTGCCAGTAGCCTAGACAGGGGAGACACTGAAGCTTTCTTT
few | TRBJ1-3 | . | TRBV5-4 | CASSLGSGTGNTIYF | TGTGCCAGCAGCTTGGGGTCAGGGACTGGAAACACCATATATTTT
once | TRBJ1-4 | . | TRBV15 | CATSRVATNEKLFF | TGTGCCACCAGCAGAGTAGCAACTAATGAAAAACTGTTTTTT
once | TRBJ1-5 | TRBD1 | TRBV18 | CASSPIQGSGQPQHF | TGTGCCAGCTCACCCATACAGGGGTCCGGTCAGCCCCAGCATTTT
. | TRBJ2-1 | . | TRBV11-1 | CASSLVAGGVHEQFF | TGTGCCAGCAGCTTAGTTGCGGGCGGGGTCCATGAGCAGTTCTTC
. | TRBJ2-5 | TRBD2 | TRBV25-1 | CASSEITSGAQETQYF | TGTGCCAGCAGTGAAATCACTAGCGGGGCGCAAGAGACCCAGTACTTC
. | TRBJ2-2 | TRBD2 | TRBV2 | CASSPGTSVAGELFF | TGTGCCAGCAGCCCCGGGACTAGCGTCGCCGGGGAGCTGTTTTTT
. | TRBJ1-5 | TRBD1 | TRBV27 | CASSWGQGAGQPQHF | TGTGCCAGCAGTTGGGGACAGGGGGCCGGTCAGCCCCAGCATTTT
once | TRBJ2-1 | TRBD2 | TRBV6-6 | CASRGLGGSSYNEQFF | TGTGCCAGCAGGGGTTTGGGGGGGAGCTCCTACAATGAGCAGTTCTTC
. | TRBJ1-6 | . | TRBV7-9 | CASSSGSSYNSPLHF | TGTGCCAGCAGCTCGGGAAGCTCCTATAATTCACCCCTCCACTTT
few | TRBJ2-2 | TRBD2 | TRBV19 | CASRELAGTNTGELFF | TGTGCCAGTAGGGAACTAGCGGGCACTAACACCGGGGAGCTGTTTTTT
. | TRBJ2-1 | . | TRBV20-1 | CSASLGAQLGEQFF | TGCAGTGCTAGTCTAGGGGCCCAACTTGGTGAGCAGTTCTTC
. | TRBJ1-3 | . | TRBV15 | CATSRTASSGNTIYF | TGTGCCACCAGCAGGACAGCTAGCTCTGGAAACACCATATATTTT
. | TRBJ2-7 | . | TRBV18 | CASSPGGQVDEQYF | TGTGCCAGCTCACCCGGGGGGCAAGTTGACGAGCAGTACTTC
. | TRBJ2-7 | . | TRBV5-6 | CASSLGFGGSSYEQYF | TGTGCCAGCAGCTTGGGTTTTGGCGGAAGCTCCTACGAGCAGTACTTC
. | TRBJ2-5 | TRBD1 | TRBV6-5 | CAGDRGIRETQYF | TGTGCCGGAGACAGGGGGATCAGGGAGACCCAGTACTTC
few | TRBJ2-1 | . | TRBV5-1 | CASSFPGSYNEQFF | TGCGCCAGCAGCTTTCCCGGGTCATACAATGAGCAGTTCTTC
few | TRBJ2-3 | TRBD2 | TRBV11-2 | CASSLGLDNTQYF | TGTGCCAGCAGCTTGGGACTAGATAATACGCAGTATTTT
. | TRBJ2-7 | . | TRBV7-9 | CASSFAGGYEQYF | TGTGCCAGCAGCTTTGCCGGGGGCTACGAGCAGTACTTC
. | TRBJ1-5 | . | TRBV19 | CASIGHQPQHF | TGTGCCAGTATCGGACACCAGCCCCAGCATTTT
. | TRBJ2-7 | TRBD1 | TRBV29-1 | CSAGGTGGHEQYF | TGCAGCGCCGGAGGGACAGGGGGACACGAGCAGTACTTC
. | TRBJ2-2 | . | TRBV5-1 | CASSSAVNTGELFF | TGCGCCAGCAGTAGCGCGGTGAACACCGGGGAGCTGTTTTTT
. | TRBJ1-5 | . | TRBV10-3 | CAISPGNQPQHF | TGTGCCATCAGCCCCGGGAATCAGCCCCAGCATTTT
few | TRBJ1-2 | . | TRBV7-8 | CASSLTKRAYGYTF | TGTGCCAGCAGCTTGACCAAGAGGGCGTATGGCTACACCTTC
once | TRBJ1-2 | . | TRBV6-6 | CASLGYSGELYGYTF | TGTGCCAGCCTTGGATATTCAGGGGAACTCTATGGCTACACCTTC
. | TRBJ2-1 | TRBD2 | TRBV9 | CASSVEGGVYNEQFF | TGTGCCAGCAGCGTAGAGGGAGGGGTTTACAATGAGCAGTTCTTC
. | TRBJ1-1 | . | TRBV19 | CASSGQENTEAFF | TGTGCCAGTAGTGGTCAGGAGAACACTGAAGCTTTCTTT
. | TRBJ2-2 | . | TRBV18 | CASSLHQGTGELFF | TGTGCCAGCTCACTTCACCAGGGTACCGGGGAGCTGTTTTTT
. | TRBJ2-7 | . | TRBV6-2/TRBV6-3 | CASSYGRSLTYEQYF | TGTGCCAGCAGTTACGGGAGATCTCTGACCTACGAGCAGTACTTC
. | TRBJ2-1 | . | TRBV27 | CASSSRLGGNEQFF | TGTGCCAGCAGTTCGAGGTTAGGGGGCAATGAGCAGTTCTTC
. | TRBJ1-5 | . | TRBV19 | CATTRVVRSQPQHF | TGTGCCACGACCCGGGTCGTCCGCAGTCAGCCCCAGCATTTT
. | TRBJ1-6 | TRBD1 | TRBV9 | CASSAGQGWSPLHF | TGTGCCAGCAGCGCCGGACAGGGTTGGTCACCCCTCCACTTT
. | TRBJ2-3 | TRBD2 | TRBV29-1 | CSANRGGTDTQYF | TGCAGTGCCAACCGGGGGGGCACAGATACGCAGTATTTT
. | TRBJ2-1 | . | TRBV7-3 | CASSIWPGLNEQFF | TGTGCCAGCAGCATATGGCCGGGACTCAATGAGCAGTTCTTC
. | TRBJ1-6 | TRBD1 | TRBV2 | CASSEGNRGWNSPLHF | TGTGCCAGCAGTGAAGGTAACAGGGGCTGGAATTCACCCCTCCACTTT
. | TRBJ1-1 | . | TRBV19 | CASNPRGLLLRNTEAFF | TGTGCCAGTAATCCGCGAGGGCTATTATTGAGGAACACTGAAGCTTTCTTT
. | TRBJ1-1 | TRBD1 | TRBV19 | CASSSTGDSEAFF | TGTGCCAGTAGTTCTACGGGGGACAGTGAAGCTTTCTTT
. | TRBJ1-6 | TRBD1 | TRBV4-3 | CASSTLGTGLVSPLHF | TGCGCCAGCAGTACTTTGGGGACAGGTCTTGTATCACCCCTCCACTTT
. | TRBJ1-5 | TRBD1 | TRBV10-3 | CAISERGIQGEDAQPQHF | TGTGCCATCAGTGAGCGGGGTATACAGGGGGAGGATGCTCAGCCCCAGCATTTT
. | TRBJ2-7 | . | TRBV25-1 | CASSWLYEQYF | TGTGCCAGCAGTTGGCTTTACGAGCAGTACTTC
. | TRBJ2-3 | TRBD2 | TRBV7-2 | CASTRTSGGNTDTQYF | TGTGCCAGCACGCGGACTAGCGGGGGTAACACAGATACGCAGTATTTT
. | TRBJ1-4 | . | TRBV27 | CASSLTRRVEKLFF | TGTGCCAGCAGTCTCACCAGACGGGTGGAAAAACTGTTTTTT
. | TRBJ2-7 | TRBD1 | TRBV11-3 | CASSLDGQGEQYF | TGTGCCAGCAGCTTAGATGGACAGGGCGAGCAGTACTTC
. | TRBJ1-2 | TRBD1 | TRBV9 | CASSVAPGTEINYGYTF | TGTGCCAGCAGCGTAGCTCCAGGGACAGAGATAAACTATGGCTACACCTTC
. | TRBJ1-6 | . | TRBV19 | CASRWGSSYNSPLHF | TGTGCCAGTAGGTGGGGCAGCAGCTATAATTCACCCCTCCACTTT
. | TRBJ2-7 | . | TRBV6-5 | CASSPSLSSYEQYF | TGTGCCAGCAGCCCGTCATTGAGCTCCTACGAGCAGTACTTC
. | TRBJ1-2 | TRBD1 | TRBV19 | CASSIGTGSYGYTF | TGTGCCAGTAGTATAGGGACAGGGAGCTATGGCTACACCTTC
. | TRBJ2-7 | TRBD2 | TRBV28 | CALAGGPYEQYF | TGTGCGTTGGCGGGGGGACCTTACGAGCAGTACTTC
. | TRBJ2-4 | . | TRBV9 | CASSPRGSRGKNIQYF | TGTGCCAGCAGCCCCCGGGGGTCCCGGGGTAAAAACATTCAGTACTTC
. | TRBJ2-7 | TRBD2 | TRBV5-4 | CATGGGQREQYF | TGTGCCACCGGGGGGGGGCAGAGGGAGCAGTACTTC
. | TRBJ1-1 | . | TRBV9 | CASSGGGGGTEAFF | TGTGCCAGCAGCGGGGGAGGGGGAGGTACTGAAGCTTTCTTT
. | TRBJ2-1 | TRBD2 | TRBV9 | CASSPGYAGGLYNEQFF | TGTGCCAGCAGCCCCGGTTATGCGGGGGGTCTCTACAATGAGCAGTTCTTC
once | TRBJ2-3 | . | TRBV18 | CASSPKQNTDTQYF | TGTGCCAGCTCACCAAAACAGAACACAGATACGCAGTATTTT
. | TRBJ1-5 | . | TRBV19 | CASRSGQTLINQPQHF | TGTGCCAGTCGAAGCGGACAGACACTGATTAATCAGCCCCAGCATTTT
. | TRBJ2-4 | TRBD1 | TRBV29-1 | CSVTGDRVAKNIQYF | TGCAGCGTTACGGGGGACAGGGTGGCCAAAAACATTCAGTACTTC
. | TRBJ1-1 | TRBD1 | TRBV18 | CASSPPNRGGGNTEAFF | TGTGCCAGCTCACCACCGAACAGGGGTGGGGGGAACACTGAAGCTTTCTTT
once | TRBJ1-2 | . | TRBV2 | CASRPGIPPGYTF | TGTGCCAGCAGACCCGGGATTCCCCCTGGCTACACCTTC